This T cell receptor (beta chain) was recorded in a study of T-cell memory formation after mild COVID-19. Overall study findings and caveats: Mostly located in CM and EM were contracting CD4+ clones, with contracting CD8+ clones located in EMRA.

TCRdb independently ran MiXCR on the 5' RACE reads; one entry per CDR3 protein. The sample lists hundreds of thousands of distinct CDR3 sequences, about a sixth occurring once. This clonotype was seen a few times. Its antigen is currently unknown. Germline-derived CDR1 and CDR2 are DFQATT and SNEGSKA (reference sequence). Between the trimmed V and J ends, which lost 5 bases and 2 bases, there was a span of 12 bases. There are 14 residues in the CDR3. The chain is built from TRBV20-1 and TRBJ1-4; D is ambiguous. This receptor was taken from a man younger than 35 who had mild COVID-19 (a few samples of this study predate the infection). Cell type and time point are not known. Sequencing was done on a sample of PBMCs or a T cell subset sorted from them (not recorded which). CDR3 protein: CSAFEGATNEKLFF. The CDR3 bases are TGCAGTGCTTTCGAGGGTGCCACTAATGAAAAACTGTTTTTT.